The subject of this entry is one T cell receptor (beta chain). The antigen is unknown. The data are from a study of T-cell memory formation after mild COVID-19. TCRdb re-analysed the 5' RACE reads in MiXCR, keeping a single row per CDR3 protein. The sample holds roughly 300,000 distinct CDR3 sequences, roughly 8.2% seen once. Study conclusions and caveats: The pre-infection memory compartment contained some responding clones, suggesting cross-reactive memory joined. Contracting clones, day 15 to 85, had balanced CD4/CD8, and later expanders favored CD4+.

The V and J ends lost 1 base and 10 bases respectively, with 5 bases between them. The CDR3 contains 12 residues. Germline V gene sequence: CDR1 MGHRA, CDR2 YSYEKL. Sequencing was carried out using PBMCs or a T cell subset sorted from them (not recorded which). The gene calls are TRBV4-1 and TRBJ1-6; no definite D call. This sequence originates from a man aged 18 to 35 who had mild COVID-19 (a few samples of this study predate the infection). Cell type and time point are not known. This CDR3 is CASSQARSPLHF. CDR3 DNA: TGCGCCAGCAGCCAAGCAAGGTCACCCCTCCACTTT.